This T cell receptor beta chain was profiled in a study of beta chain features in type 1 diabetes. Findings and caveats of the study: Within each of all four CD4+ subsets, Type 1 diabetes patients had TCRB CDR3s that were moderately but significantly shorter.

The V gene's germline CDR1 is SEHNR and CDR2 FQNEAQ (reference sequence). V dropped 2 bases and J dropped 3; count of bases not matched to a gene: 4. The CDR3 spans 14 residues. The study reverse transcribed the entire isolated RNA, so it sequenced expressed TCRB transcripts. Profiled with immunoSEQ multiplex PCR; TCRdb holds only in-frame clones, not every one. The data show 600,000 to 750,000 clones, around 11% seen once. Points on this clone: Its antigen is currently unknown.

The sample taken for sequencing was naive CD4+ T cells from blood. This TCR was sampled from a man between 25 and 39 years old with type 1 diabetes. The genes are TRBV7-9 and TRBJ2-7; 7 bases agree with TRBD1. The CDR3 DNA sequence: TGTGCCAGCAGCTTATCCCAGGGGGTCTACGAGCAGTACTTC. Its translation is CASSLSQGVYEQYF. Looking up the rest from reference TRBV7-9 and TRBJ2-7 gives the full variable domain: DTGVSQNPRHKITKRGQNVTFRCDPISEHNRLYWYRQTLGQGPEFLTYFQNEAQLEKSRLLSDRFSAERPKGSFSTLEIQRTEQGDSAMYLCASSLSQGVYEQYFGPGTRLTVT.